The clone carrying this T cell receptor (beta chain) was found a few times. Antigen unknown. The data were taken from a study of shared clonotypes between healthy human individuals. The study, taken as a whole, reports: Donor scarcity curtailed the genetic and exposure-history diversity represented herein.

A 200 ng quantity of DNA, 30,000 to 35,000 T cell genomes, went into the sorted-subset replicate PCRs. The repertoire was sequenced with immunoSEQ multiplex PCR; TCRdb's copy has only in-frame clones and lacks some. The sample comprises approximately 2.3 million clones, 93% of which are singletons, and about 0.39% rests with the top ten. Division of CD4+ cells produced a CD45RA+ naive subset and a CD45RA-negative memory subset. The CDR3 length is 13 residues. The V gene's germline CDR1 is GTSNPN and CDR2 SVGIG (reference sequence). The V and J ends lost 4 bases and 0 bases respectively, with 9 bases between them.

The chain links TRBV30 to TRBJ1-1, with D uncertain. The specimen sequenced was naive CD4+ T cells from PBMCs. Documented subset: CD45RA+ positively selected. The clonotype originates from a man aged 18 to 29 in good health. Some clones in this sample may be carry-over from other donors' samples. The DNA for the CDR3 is TGTGCCTGGACCACCTCCATGAACACTGAAGCTTTCTTT. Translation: CAWTTSMNTEAFF. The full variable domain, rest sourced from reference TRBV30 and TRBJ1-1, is SQTIHQWPATLVQPVGSPLSLECTVEGTSNPNLYWYRQAAGRGLQLLFYSVGIGQISSEVPQNLSASRPQDRQFILSSKKLLLSDSGFYLCAWTTSMNTEAFFGQGTRLTVV.